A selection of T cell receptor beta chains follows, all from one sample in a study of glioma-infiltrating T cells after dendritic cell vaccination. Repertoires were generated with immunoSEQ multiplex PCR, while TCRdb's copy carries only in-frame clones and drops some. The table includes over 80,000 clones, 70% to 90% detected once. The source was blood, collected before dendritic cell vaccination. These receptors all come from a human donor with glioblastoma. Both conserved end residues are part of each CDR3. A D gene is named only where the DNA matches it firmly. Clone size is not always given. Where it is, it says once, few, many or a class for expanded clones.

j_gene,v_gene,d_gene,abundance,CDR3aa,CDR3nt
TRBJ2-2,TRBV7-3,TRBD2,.,CASSPGGLAGAGELFF,TGTGCCAGCAGCCCTGGGGGGCTAGCGGGCGCCGGGGAGCTGTTTTTT
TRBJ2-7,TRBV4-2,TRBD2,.,CASSQDRTSGPYEQYF,TGTGCCAGCAGCCAAGACAGGACTAGCGGACCCTACGAGCAGTACTTC
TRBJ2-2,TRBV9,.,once,CASSDYIAGELFF,TGTGCCAGCAGCGACTATATCGCCGGGGAGCTGTTTTTT
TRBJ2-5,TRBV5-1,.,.,CASSVQGPARETQYF,TGCGCCAGCAGCGTACAGGGCCCGGCGAGGGAGACCCAGTACTTC
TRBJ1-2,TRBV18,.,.,CASSPPAIQYGYTF,TGTGCCAGCTCACCACCTGCGATCCAATATGGCTACACCTTC
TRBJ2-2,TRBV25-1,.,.,CASSEYGLNTGELFF,TGTGCCAGCAGTGAATATGGCCTGAACACCGGGGAGCTGTTTTTT
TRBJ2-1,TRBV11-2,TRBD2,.,CASSLDLGRAAHEQFF,TGTGCCAGCAGCTTAGATCTCGGGAGGGCCGCCCATGAGCAGTTCTTC
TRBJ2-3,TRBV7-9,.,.,CASSRRQNTDTQYF,TGTGCCAGCAGCCGTAGACAGAACACAGATACGCAGTATTTT
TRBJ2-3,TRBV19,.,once,CASSNRVSTDTQYF,TGTGCCAGTAGTAACAGGGTTAGCACAGATACGCAGTATTTT
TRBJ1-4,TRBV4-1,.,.,CASSRHRTANEKLFF,TGCGCCAGCAGCCGCCATAGGACAGCTAATGAAAAACTGTTTTTT
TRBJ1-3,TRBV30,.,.,CAWSENREGNTIYF,TGTGCCTGGAGTGAAAACAGGGAAGGAAACACCATATATTTT
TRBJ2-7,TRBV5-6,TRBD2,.,CASSLVLAGMGYEQYF,TGTGCCAGCAGCTTAGTGCTAGCGGGGATGGGCTACGAGCAGTACTTC
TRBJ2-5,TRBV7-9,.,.,CASSAKGETQYF,TGTGCCAGCAGCGCCAAGGGGGAGACCCAGTACTTC
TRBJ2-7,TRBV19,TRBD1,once,CASRGRGPYEQYF,TGTGCCAGTAGAGGCAGGGGGCCCTACGAGCAGTACTTC
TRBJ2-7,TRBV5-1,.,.,CASSFDGGWEQYF,TGCGCCAGCAGCTTCGACGGCGGATGGGAGCAGTACTTC
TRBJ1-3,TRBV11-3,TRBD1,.,CASSPGQATSGNTIYF,TGTGCCAGCAGCCCGGGACAGGCGACCTCTGGAAACACCATATATTTT
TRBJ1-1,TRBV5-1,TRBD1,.,CASSPGQPNTEAFF,TGCGCCAGCAGCCCGGGACAGCCGAACACTGAAGCTTTCTTT
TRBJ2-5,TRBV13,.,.,CASTTRRRETQYF,TGTGCCAGCACCACCCGGCGGCGAGAGACCCAGTACTTC
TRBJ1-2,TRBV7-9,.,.,CASNPQGAPVGYGYTF,TGTGCCAGCAACCCCCAAGGGGCGCCGGTCGGCTATGGCTACACCTTC
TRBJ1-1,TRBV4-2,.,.,CASSHVAGLGTEAFF,TGTGCCAGCAGTCATGTGGCAGGGCTCGGCACTGAAGCTTTCTTT
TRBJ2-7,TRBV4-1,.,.,CASSQELAPSYEQYF,TGCGCCAGCAGCCAGGAACTAGCCCCCTCCTACGAGCAGTACTTC
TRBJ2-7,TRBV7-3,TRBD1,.,CASSYSGGYEQYF,TGTGCCAGCAGCTATTCAGGGGGCTACGAGCAGTACTTC
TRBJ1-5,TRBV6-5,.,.,CASSYAGGIQPQHF,TGTGCCAGCAGTTACGCGGGGGGCATTCAGCCCCAGCATTTT
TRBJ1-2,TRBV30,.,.,CAWRKAGGYGYTF,TGTGCCTGGAGGAAGGCGGGGGGCTATGGCTACACCTTC
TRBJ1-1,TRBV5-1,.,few,CASSRNAQGAMNTEAFF,TGCGCCAGCAGCAGAAATGCACAGGGTGCCATGAACACTGAAGCTTTCTTT